The 29 T cell receptor beta chains below all came from one sample that was sequenced in a study of radiotherapy plus CTLA-4 blockade in lung cancer. Clones were sequenced by immunoSEQ multiplex PCR, and TCRdb holds only the in-frame ones, with some missing. The table includes around 72,000 clones, approximately 78% detected once. The source was peripheral blood, collected from a patient treated with radiotherapy plus ipilimumab. The source is a human donor with non-small cell lung cancer who had a complete response to radiotherapy plus ipilimumab.

The V gene is TRBV11-3, the J gene TRBJ1-1; D is undetermined. CDR1 is SGHNT, CDR2 YENEEA, per germline. The CDR3 has 15 amino acids. V shed 5 bases and J shed 1 base, with 14 bases lying between them. CDR3 in amino acids: CASSPLEAPNTEAFF. The CDR3 nucleotides are TGTGCCAGCAGCCCCTTGGAGGCGCCGAACACTGAAGCTTTCTTT. Supplemented by reference TRBV11-3 and TRBJ1-1, the full variable domain reads EAGVVQSPRYKIIEKKQPVAFWCNPISGHNTLYWYLQNLGQGPELLIRYENEEAVDDSQLPKDRFSAERLKGVDSTLKIQPAELGDSAVYLCASSPLEAPNTEAFFGQGTRLTVV.

This sequence joins TRBV5-6 and TRBJ2-3; D may be TRBD1 (6 bases). The CDR3 is 15 amino acids. Germline CDR1 and CDR2: SGHDT and YYEEEE. V lost 4 bases to trimming and J lost 5 bases, with 17 bases between them. The CDR3, as DNA: TGTGCCAGCAGCCGCACAGGGTCCCGAGGAGATACGCAGTATTTT. Encoded protein: CASSRTGSRGDTQYF.

This chain joins TRBV7-2 and TRBJ1-5; D might be TRBD1 (5 bases). CDR3 size: 15 residues. Between the trimmed V and J ends, which lost 4 bases and 5 bases, there was a span of 15 bases. Germline CDR1 reads SGHTA; CDR2 reads FQGNSA. DNA for the CDR3: TGTGCCAGCAGCTACCAACCTGGGGGGGATCAGCCCCAGCATTTT. It encodes CASSYQPGGDQPQHF.

The chain combines TRBV5-1 with TRBJ2-5; D is unclear. Germline CDR1 is SGHRS and CDR2 is YFSETQ. V lost 2 bases and J 1 base, leaving 3 bases between the germline ends. CDR3 size: 12 residues. DNA for the CDR3: TGCGCCAGCAGCTTCTCCCAAGAGACCCAGTACTTC. This sequence encodes CASSFSQETQYF.

The chain carries TRBV11-2 and TRBJ2-7, with D hard to call. Germline V gene lookup returns CDR1 SGHAT and CDR2 FQNNGV. The ends were cut back, 2 bases at V and 4 bases at J, with 18 bases in the middle. This CDR3 region has 16 residues. In DNA form, the CDR3 reads TGTGCCAGCAGCTTAAGGGTTTGGGAAGGGATTTACGAGCAGTACTTC. Protein: CASSLRVWEGIYEQYF.

The rearrangement uses TRBV5-1 and TRBJ1-2; D perhaps matches TRBD1 (5 bases). This CDR3 region has 13 residues. Germline V gene data show CDR1 as SGHRS and CDR2 as YFSETQ. V was trimmed by 5 bases and J by 5 bases, leaving 13 bases between them. CDR3 in DNA: TGCGCCAGCAGACCCCGGGACGGATATGGCTACACCTTC. It specifies CASRPRDGYGYTF.

The chain couples TRBV18 to TRBJ2-5, with D maybe TRBD1 (5 bases). The CDR3 sequence is 16 residues long. Trimming pared 2 bases from V and 5 bases from J, leaving 18 bases between. CDR1 and CDR2 from the germline V gene are KGHSH and LQKENI. The CDR3 bases are TGTGCCAGCTCACCAAACCCTGCAGGGTCCGGGGAGACCCAGTACTTC. Protein product: CASSPNPAGSGETQYF.

In its sample, this clone was seen once. The chain recombines TRBV7-6 with TRBJ2-1; 9 nucleotides line up with TRBD2. V lost 0 bases, J lost 5 bases, and 2 bases stayed unmatched. Germline-derived CDR1 and CDR2 are SGHVS and FNYEAQ. The CDR3 extends over 15 amino acids. The CDR3 DNA reads as TGTGCCAGCAGCTTAGCGCTAGCGGGGAACAATGAGCAGTTCTTC. Its translation is CASSLALAGNNEQFF.

This rearrangement joins TRBV5-6 to TRBJ1-1; 7 positions agree with TRBD1. CDR3 length equals 14 residues. The germline CDR1 and CDR2 sequences are SGHDT and YYEEEE. The V and J ends lost 4 bases and 1 base, in that order; junction bases with no gene match: 4. The CDR3: CASSAWDRNTEAFF. The CDR3, as DNA: TGTGCCAGCAGCGCATGGGACAGGAACACTGAAGCTTTCTTT.

V usage is TRBV2 and J usage is TRBJ2-5, with D possibly matching TRBD1 (6 bases). Germline-derived CDR1 and CDR2 are SNHLY and FYNNEI. Trimming took off 5 bases at V and 4 bases at J, with 14 bases between the two ends. CDR3 length: 14 amino acids. DNA of the CDR3: TGTGCCAGCAGTATACAGGGTTTCGGAGAGACCCAGTACTTC. It is translated as CASSIQGFGETQYF.

As for this clone: The same CDR3 is also encoded by other DNA sequences in this sample. This chain joins TRBV7-2 and TRBJ1-1; 8 bases line up with TRBD1. CDR3 size: 15 residues. Germline V gene lookup returns CDR1 SGHTA and CDR2 FQGNSA. V lost 2 bases and J lost 1; bases outside the gene matches: 3. The CDR3 protein is CASSLLGQENTEAFF. In DNA, the CDR3 is TGTGCCAGCAGCTTACTGGGACAGGAGAACACTGAAGCTTTCTTT.

The chain uses TRBV15 and TRBJ2-3, with 11 nucleotides matching TRBD2. The V segment lost 0 bases and the J segment 3 bases; nucleotides outside the gene matches: 5. CDR3 length: 17 residues. Germline values: CDR1 LNHNV, CDR2 YYDKDF (reference sequence). DNA for the CDR3: TGTGCCACCAGCAGAGATACTAGCGGGAGAGCGACAGATACGCAGTATTTT. Its translation: CATSRDTSGRATDTQYF.

The V gene is TRBV18, the J gene TRBJ2-5; 9 nucleotides agree with TRBD2. The CDR3 contains 18 residues. V lost 3 bases to trimming and J lost 0 bases; unmatched junction nucleotides: 11. CDR1 KGHSH and CDR2 LQKENI come from the germline V gene. The CDR3 DNA follows: TGTGCCAGCTCACCGAGAGTGTCAAGCGGGGGGAACCAAGAGACCCAGTACTTC. This sequence encodes CASSPRVSSGGNQETQYF.

This clone was detected only once. The chain has TRBV2 and TRBJ1-4, with 9 bases matching TRBD1. Germline lookup yields CDR1 SNHLY and CDR2 FYNNEI. CDR3 length equals 15 residues. Unmatched junction bases numbered 8, after V lost 7 bases and J lost 5 bases. The CDR3, as DNA: TGTGCCAGCAATCCGGGACAGGGAAGGAATGAAAAACTGTTTTTT. The encoded protein is CASNPGQGRNEKLFF.

The chain links TRBV4-3 to TRBJ1-6; 7 positions agree with TRBD1. This CDR3 is 15 amino acids long. From germline, CDR1 is LGHNA and CDR2 YSLEER. J was trimmed by 7 bases and V by 0 bases; bases with no gene match: 3. CDR3 protein: CASSQDEGANSPLHF. The CDR3 bases are TGCGCCAGCAGCCAAGATGAGGGGGCGAATTCACCCCTCCACTTT.

A note on this clone: At one boundary the junction diverges from the germline segment, which might be a read error. The V call is TRBV30, the J call TRBJ1-3, with D tentatively TRBD1 (5 bases). CDR3 length equals 13 residues. Germline CDR1 reads GTSNPN; CDR2 reads SVGIG (reference sequence). The CDR3 DNA is TGTGCCTGGAGTGTGACAGCCGGAAACACCACATATTTT. It encodes CAWSVTAGNTTYF.

The chain has TRBV5-1 and TRBJ1-4; TRBD1 matches at 8 bases. CDR3 length: 15 amino acids. Trimming removed 2 bases from V and 8 bases from J; junction bases left unmatched: 8. Looked up from germline, CDR1 is SGHRS and CDR2 is YFSETQ. The CDR3 bases are TGCGCCAGCAGCTTAAGGACAGGGAGTCCAGAAAAACTGTTTTTT. Encoded protein: CASSLRTGSPEKLFF.

The table lists this clone with a few counts. The chain carries TRBV4-1 and TRBJ1-3; 9 positions match TRBD1. Unmatched junction bases numbered 8, after V lost 1 base and J lost 4 bases. CDR1 is MGHRA, CDR2 YSYEKL, per germline. CDR3 length: 17 residues. DNA of the CDR3: TGCGCCAGCAGCCAAGGGAGCGGCGGGACAGGGGGAAACACCATATATTTT. Encoded protein: CASSQGSGGTGGNTIYF.

The chain couples TRBV30 to TRBJ2-3; 8 bases are shared with TRBD2. The CDR3 covers 17 residues. Looked up from germline, CDR1 is GTSNPN and CDR2 is SVGIG (reference sequence). V shed 7 bases, J shed 0 bases, and the junction held 15 bases outside the gene matches. CDR3 bases: TGTGCCTCCCTTCGGGCGGGGGGAACCCCTAGCACAGATACGCAGTATTTT. Its protein product is CASLRAGGTPSTDTQYF.

CDR3 region: CASSTLQGLLNSPLHF. The CDR3 region has the DNA TGTGCCAGCAGTACCCTTCAGGGGCTTCTAAATTCACCCCTCCACTTT. The V gene is TRBV25-1, the J gene TRBJ1-6; D is possibly TRBD1 (6 bases). V shed 5 bases and J shed 7 bases, with 18 bases lying between them. The CDR3 has 16 amino acids. CDR1 is MGHDK and CDR2 is SYGVNS in the germline V gene.

The J gene is TRBJ1-2, the V gene TRBV14; TRBD1 is a possible D gene (6 bases). The germline V gene encodes CDR1 SGHDN and CDR2 FVKESK. V was cut by 4 bases and J by 5 bases, with 8 bases left in between. This CDR3 contains 12 residues. This CDR3 reads CASSPQGYGYTF. The CDR3 DNA reads TGTGCCAGCAGCCCGCAGGGGTATGGCTACACCTTC.

This rearrangement joins TRBV5-1 to TRBJ2-2; TRBD2 is a possible D gene (6 bases). This CDR3 contains 14 residues. Trimming pared 3 bases from V and 6 bases from J, leaving 12 bases between. The V gene's germline CDR1 is SGHRS and CDR2 YFSETQ. The CDR3 reads CASSSSGVSGELFF. CDR3 nucleotide sequence: TGCGCCAGCAGCTCTTCGGGGGTGTCCGGGGAGCTGTTTTTT. The entire variable domain, with the rest obtained from reference TRBV5-1 and TRBJ2-2, is as follows: KAGVTQTPRYLIKTRGQQVTLSCSPISGHRSVSWYQQTPGQGLQFLFEYFSETQRNKGNFPGRFSGRQFSNSRSEMNVSTLELGDSALYLCASSSSGVSGELFFGEGSRLTVL.

This clone occurred a few times. This chain joins TRBV5-1 and TRBJ1-4, with a weak D call TRBD1 (6 bases). From germline, CDR1 is SGHRS and CDR2 YFSETQ. V was cut by 5 bases and J by 4 bases, with 15 bases left in between. The CDR3 consists of 15 residues. CDR3 bases: TGCGCCAGCAGTGCCGCCGGGACAAATAATGAAAAACTGTTTTTT. This sequence encodes CASSAAGTNNEKLFF.

V is TRBV19 and J is TRBJ2-4; TRBD2 might be the D (5 bases). This CDR3 is built from 15 residues. Trimming pared 3 bases from V and 5 bases from J, leaving 14 bases between. Looked up from germline, CDR1 is LNHDA and CDR2 is SQIVND (reference sequence). Here the CDR3 DNA reads TGTGCCAGTAGTATGGTTCCGGGGTCGGAAAACATTCAGTACTTC. Its translation is CASSMVPGSENIQYF.

The chain combines TRBV4-3 with TRBJ2-2; 7 bases fit TRBD1. V was pared by 1 base and J by 5 bases, with 7 bases of the junction left unmatched. CDR3 length: 16 amino acids. From germline, CDR1 is LGHNA and CDR2 YSLEER. This CDR3 reads CASSQGAQGTTGELFF. As DNA, the CDR3 is TGCGCCAGCAGCCAAGGGGCACAGGGGACAACCGGGGAGCTGTTTTTT.

The chain has TRBV6-1 and TRBJ2-6, with no clear D. Looked up from germline, CDR1 is MNHNS and CDR2 is SASEGT. The CDR3 length is 18 residues. V lost 1 base to trimming and J lost 0 bases, with 13 bases between them. The CDR3 is CASSEEVDPPSGANVLTF. Here the CDR3 DNA reads TGTGCCAGCAGTGAAGAGGTAGACCCCCCCTCTGGGGCCAACGTCCTGACTTTC.

This clone was recorded once. V usage is TRBV6-1 and J usage is TRBJ2-3; TRBD2 matches at 11 bases. Germline V gives CDR1 MNHNS, CDR2 SASEGT. The CDR3 is made up of 16 amino acids. Losses at the gene ends were 4 bases for V and 2 bases for J; bases not matched to a gene: 5. In DNA, the CDR3 is TGTGCCAGCAGTGCTACTAGCGGGAGCTACACAGATACGCAGTATTTT. This codes for CASSATSGSYTDTQYF.

The V call is TRBV14, the J call TRBJ2-2; TRBD2 might be the D (5 bases). Germline V gene lookup returns CDR1 SGHDN and CDR2 FVKESK. With 0 bases removed from V and 5 bases from J, the gap between germline ends came to 13 bases. The CDR3 length is 16 residues. CDR3 region: CASSQEPGTGTGELFF. The DNA of the CDR3 is TGTGCCAGCAGCCAAGAACCGGGTACGGGAACCGGGGAGCTGTTTTTT.

This chain's CDR3 is CASSPRGDTNQETQYF. The CDR3 DNA reads as TGTGCCAGCAGCCCAAGGGGGGACACCAACCAAGAGACCCAGTACTTC. The rearrangement links TRBV7-8 to TRBJ2-5; D may correspond to TRBD1 or TRBD2 (6 bases each). CDR1 SGHVS and CDR2 FQNEAQ come from the germline V gene. Trimming cost V 5 bases and J 0 bases, with 16 bases left between them. This CDR3 has 16 amino acids.